The entry below describes one TCR beta chain. This sample was included in a study of blood T cell repertoires in COVID-19. Study-wide background: Researchers got acute and convalescent COVID-19 samples from the United States, Italy and Spain.

Grouping used clinical history reported by participants in a survey and questionnaire. Here immunoSEQ multiplex PCR was the method, and the copy in TCRdb shows in-frame clones only, minus some. The sample has about 230,000 clones; more than 70% are singletons. Trimming removed 0 bases at V and 1 base at J, with 14 bases between. This CDR3 comprises 17 residues. In germline, CDR1 is SGHTA, CDR2 FQGNSA. Input material: PBMCs or T cells enriched from blood (not recorded which). The TCR comes from a woman between 40 and 55 years old with acute COVID-19. The rearrangement links TRBV7-2 to TRBJ2-3, with D maybe TRBD2 (7 bases). The CDR3 sequence is CASSLAWGGGRTDTQYF. CDR3 DNA: TGTGCCAGCAGCTTAGCGTGGGGCGGGGGCCGCACAGATACGCAGTATTTT.